This T cell receptor beta chain derives from a study of T cell responses to AZD1222 COVID-19 vaccine. Assay: immunoSEQ multiplex PCR; the TCRdb copy retains only in-frame clones and omits some. The sample contains some 130,000 clones, around nine tenths of which appear only once. Germline-derived CDR1 and CDR2 are SGHVS and FQNEAQ. The CDR3 runs 15 residues. The germline V and J ends were trimmed by 5 bases and 5 bases, with 16 bases remaining between them. Whole-study results and caveats: Repertoires were collected only later (after the peak T cell response had occurred). Spike-specific TCR breadth and depth were elevated following two AZD1222 doses.

A word on this clone: Antigen unknown.

The receptor comes from an adult in good health. V is TRBV7-8 and J is TRBJ1-5; D is undetermined. This material consisted of peripheral blood, taken on day 0 of AZD1222 vaccination. Written as DNA, the CDR3 is TGTGCCAGCAGCCCTTTTGCGGGGAAGGATCAGCCCCAGCATTTT. Protein sequence: CASSPFAGKDQPQHF.